Given below is one T cell receptor beta chain in context. What it binds is unknown. The protocol was immunoSEQ multiplex PCR, while the TCRdb copy is restricted to in-frame clones and leaves out a portion. The data show under 85,000 clones, with approximately 86% seen just once and 24% held by the top ten. Germline CDR1 reads KGHDR; CDR2 reads SFDVKD. Trimming cost V 4 bases and J 1 base, with 6 bases left between them. The CDR3 totals 13 residues. This sample is drawn from a study of T cell responses to AZD1222 COVID-19 vaccine. Broader study findings: Among spike-specific TCRs, nearly half reportedly target unmutated variant regions. Most donors were white British, females outnumbered males, and clonal diversity was possibly underestimated.

V and J are TRBV24-1 and TRBJ1-1, with TRBD1 as a possible D gene (5 bases). The TCR originated in an adult in good health. Here the sequenced sample was peripheral blood, taken on day 0 of AZD1222 vaccination. The CDR3, as DNA: TGTGCCACCAGTGACCAGGGGAACACTGAAGCTTTCTTT. Amino acids: CATSDQGNTEAFF.